This TCR beta chain comes out of a study of CD8+CD57+ T cells in acquired aplastic anemia (dated by TCRdb to between 2017 and 2018). General notes on the study: Extracted DNA from sorted CD4+ and CD8+ cells averaged approximately 3 ug, ranging from about 0.2 to 30 ug. CD8+CD57+ expansion was defined as a frequency above the mean frequency observed in healthy subjects. Broader findings and caveats from the paper: Between patients and healthy controls, no significant difference in CD8+ Simpson's diversity was found (P=0.060). Although roughly 29 CD8+ CDR3 sequences were shared by patients and controls, these sequences appeared highly expressed in patients and within the immunodominant clones of patients.

The germline V gene sets CDR1 to SGHAT and CDR2 to FQNNGV. Inclusive of the bounding cysteine and phenylalanine, the CDR3 is 16 residues long. This entry keeps only the CDR3 DNA: 48 bases, framed from base 1. Genomic DNA served as template for TCR beta VDJ combination and CDR3 sequence profiling. An Illumina HiSeq 2000 was the platform used for TCR repertoire sequencing. In the paper's pipeline: Repertoires were assessed using TRBV/TRBJ rearrangement plots, CDR3 size and DJ length profiles, and Simpson's diversity index. The most abundant DNA sequence in the deep sequencing data was taken as the immunodominant clone. CDR3 amino acid sequences were checked for sharing across subjects and were also compared against the VDJdb database and published repertoires. The public reads were reanalyzed by TCRdb: fastp trimming at Q25, MiXCR alignment, in-frame beta chains only. Every entry covers one CDR3 protein and lists the most common genes and DNA from its rows. In this record, the V and J calls reflect TCRdb's handling and not the investigators' own analysis. For this sample the table gives under 500,000 distinct CDR3 sequences, of which around 30% were detected only once. The ten largest clones capture about 0.8% of the sample.

With respect to this clonotype: Its antigen specificity is not known. A read error may produce the germline difference seen at one junction end.

Patients chosen for sequencing had shown expansion of CD8+CD57+ cells by flow cytometry. All patients had severe acquired aplastic anemia diagnosed by International Study of Aplastic Anemia and Agranulocytosis and Camitta criteria. At the time blood was sampled, none of the patients had received any therapy. In the study, sorted CD4+ and CD8+ blood T cells from patients with severe aplastic anemia and from healthy subjects underwent deep sequencing of TCR repertoires. In the USA, patient enrollment took place under clinicaltrials.gov protocols 00001620, 01623167, 00001397, 00071045, 00081523 and 00961064. Ficoll-Paque density gradient centrifugation was used to isolate peripheral blood mononuclear cells. Before DNA extraction, CD4+ and CD8+ T cells were sorted by FACS or by magnetic beads.

In this chain, TRBV11-2 is recombined with TRBJ2-7, with the D gene not confidently named. Sequencing was carried out using sorted CD4+, CD8+, or CD8+CD57+ T cells (not recorded which) from PBMCs. This receptor was identified in a human donor with aplastic anemia. Here is the DNA: TGTGCCAGCAGCTCCCCCCCCTATGGCGACTCCTACGAGCAGCACTTC. Translation gives CASSSPPYGDSYEQHF.